Listed here is a single TCR beta chain. Its antigen is not identified. The germline gives CDR1 MNHEY, CDR2 SMNVEV (reference sequence). V was cut by 6 bases and J by 0 bases, with 12 bases left in between. The CDR3 consists of 14 residues. Patients with Susac syndrome met the recently defined diagnostic criteria for definite or probable disease. The entry originates in a study of CD8 T cells in Susac syndrome. Random hexamers were used to reverse transcribe the RNA input (about 0.45 to 1 ug). TCRdb called the immunoSEQ multiplex PCR reads again in MiXCR, with one record for every CDR3 protein. The sample includes some 180,000 distinct CDR3 sequences, about 95% of them seen just once. Study-wide findings and caveats: Individuals included in the TCR sequencing and HLA analysis were acknowledged by the study to be relatively few in number.

The sample comprised CD4+ T cells from PBMCs. The chain is built from TRBV27 and TRBJ2-7, with a tentative D call TRBD2 (5 bases). This receptor was taken from a human donor with Susac syndrome. The CDR3 DNA is TGTGCCAGCAGCGATGAGGGCAGCTCCTACGAGCAGTACTTC. Protein sequence: CASSDEGSSYEQYF.